One and the same sample provided the 30 T cell receptor beta chains below, sequenced in a study of blood T cell repertoires in COVID-19. The repertoire was sequenced with immunoSEQ multiplex PCR; TCRdb's copy has only in-frame clones and lacks some. The sample contains tens of thousands of clones, about four fifths of which appear only once. The material sequenced was peripheral blood. The source of these receptors is a man aged 40-50 years with acute or convalescent COVID-19.

The chain uses TRBV24-1 and TRBJ2-7; 10 nucleotides match TRBD2. The CDR3 is 15 amino acids. Losses at the gene ends were 3 bases for V and 3 bases for J; bases not matched to a gene: 4. Germline V gene lookup returns CDR1 KGHDR and CDR2 SFDVKD. The CDR3 sequence is CATSDGGLANYEQYF. CDR3 bases: TGTGCCACCAGTGATGGGGGACTAGCGAACTACGAGCAGTACTTC.

With respect to this clone: Germline and junction disagree at one end, which may indicate a read error. The chain links TRBV11-2 to TRBJ1-2, with D perhaps matching TRBD1 (5 bases). The CDR3 runs 12 residues. Germline CDR1 reads SGHAT; CDR2 reads FQNNGV. This CDR3 is CANSQGREGYTF. The CDR3 region has the DNA TGTGCCAACAGCCAGGGCAGGGAAGGCTACACCTTC. The full variable domain, in which reference TRBV11-2 and TRBJ1-2 provide the parts outside the CDR3, is EAGVAQSPRYKIIEKRQSVAFWCNPISGHATLYWYQQILGQGPKLLIQFQNNGVVDDSQLPKDRFSAERLKGVDSTLKIQPAKLEDSAVYLCANSQGREGYTFGSGTRLTVV.

The gene calls are TRBV4-2 and TRBJ1-4; D is ambiguous. CDR3 length equals 12 residues. V lost 4 bases to trimming and J lost 13 bases, with 13 bases between them. Germline values: CDR1 LGHNA, CDR2 YNFKEQ. This CDR3 is CASSPNREGLFF. CDR3 bases: TGTGCCAGCAGCCCAAACCGGGAAGGACTGTTTTTT.

The chain has TRBV27 and TRBJ1-1; no clear D. Germline lookup yields CDR1 MNHEY and CDR2 SMNVEV (reference sequence). Trimming took 3 bases from V and 7 from J, leaving 12 bases between them. CDR3 length equals 13 residues. CDR3 sequence: CASSLRQDYEAFF. The DNA of the CDR3 is TGTGCCAGCAGTTTGAGGCAAGATTATGAAGCTTTCTTT.

The chain uses TRBV18 and TRBJ1-2; D ambiguous. V lost 4 bases and J lost 6, with 9 bases in between. This CDR3 is built from 12 residues. Germline loops: CDR1 KGHSH, CDR2 LQKENI. The DNA for the CDR3 is TGTGCCAGCTCACGTCCGCAGGATGGCTACACCTTC. Translated: CASSRPQDGYTF.

The rearrangement uses TRBV18 and TRBJ2-1; D gene uncertain. This CDR3 spans 16 amino acids. Looked up from germline, CDR1 is KGHSH and CDR2 is LQKENI. The V and J ends lost 0 bases and 6 bases respectively, with 15 bases between them. CDR3 in DNA: TGTGCCAGCTCACCACCCACTTTCGGAGAACCCAATGAGCAGTTCTTC. Translation: CASSPPTFGEPNEQFF. Combining the CDR3 with reference TRBV18 and TRBJ2-1 gives the whole variable domain NAGVMQNPRHLVRRRGQEARLRCSPMKGHSHVYWYRQLPEEGLKFMVYLQKENIIDESGMPKERFSAEFPKEGPSILRIQQVVRGDSAAYFCASSPPTFGEPNEQFFGPGTRLTVL.

V and J are TRBV9 and TRBJ2-7, with 13 bases identical to TRBD2. V trimming: 3 bases; J trimming: 7 bases; junction bases outside the gene matches: 4. The CDR3 contains 14 residues. Germline loops: CDR1 SGDLS, CDR2 YYNGEE. The CDR3 loop is CASSDTSGRGEQYF. CDR3 DNA sequence: TGTGCCAGCAGCGACACTAGCGGGAGGGGTGAGCAGTACTTC.

In DNA form, the CDR3 reads TGTGCCAGCAGTGAACAGGGGGCAACTAATGAAAAACTGTTTTTT. Amino acid sequence: CASSEQGATNEKLFF. The genes are TRBV6-1 and TRBJ1-4, with TRBD1 matching over 7 bases. CDR3 length: 15 amino acids. Germline values: CDR1 MNHNS, CDR2 SASEGT. Trimming removed 2 bases from V and 0 bases from J; junction bases left unmatched: 0.

This sequence joins TRBV11-2 and TRBJ1-5, with 7 bases fitting TRBD1. Germline CDR1 reads SGHAT; CDR2 reads FQNNGV. CDR3 size: 16 residues. With V trimmed by 1 base and J by 2 bases, 5 bases remained unmatched. CDR3 nucleotide sequence: TGTGCCAGCAGCTTAGCGACAGGGAATGGCAATCAGCCCCAGCATTTT. This translates into CASSLATGNGNQPQHF.

The V and J genes are TRBV10-1 and TRBJ2-5; no reliable D call. The ends were cut back, 0 bases at V and 4 bases at J, with 15 bases in the middle. CDR1 and CDR2 (germline): WNHNN, SYGVQD (reference sequence). The CDR3 runs 16 residues. The CDR3 DNA is TGCGCCAGCAGTGAGTCGGTTAATAGTTGGGCAGAGACCCAGTACTTC. Translated: CASSESVNSWAETQYF.

The DNA for the CDR3 is TGTGCCAGCAGCTTGGCAGGGTTGGGATTCTCCTATAATTCACCCCTCCACTTT. It specifies CASSLAGLGFSYNSPLHF. The gene calls are TRBV5-4 and TRBJ1-6, with D tentatively TRBD1 (5 bases). This CDR3 has 18 amino acids. V gave up 0 bases and J gave up 0 bases, with 13 bases separating them. Per the germline V gene, CDR1 is SGHNT and CDR2 is YYREEE (reference sequence).

The chain uses TRBV21-1 and TRBJ1-1; the D call TRBD1 from the table was never checked on the DNA. TRBV21-1 is listed as a pseudogene. CDR3 size: 13 residues. For the CDR3, the DNA is TGTGCCAGCAGCCACTGGACAGGGGTATCGGCTTTCTTT. Its protein is CASSHWTGVSAFF.

The chain links TRBV5-6 to TRBJ2-7, with D hard to call. There are 15 residues in the CDR3. With 2 bases removed from V and 4 bases from J, the gap between germline ends came to 16 bases. Germline V gene sequence: CDR1 SGHDT, CDR2 YYEEEE. CDR3 sequence reads: CASSFISAPTYEQYF. DNA for the CDR3: TGTGCCAGCAGCTTTATATCAGCGCCCACTTACGAGCAGTACTTC.

To note about this clone: Within the sample, other DNA sequences also encode this same CDR3. The rearrangement joins TRBV5-6 to TRBJ1-2, with D tentatively TRBD1 (5 bases). The CDR3 is 14 residues long. With 4 bases removed from V and 4 bases from J, the gap between germline ends came to 14 bases. Germline-derived CDR1 and CDR2 are SGHDT and YYEEEE. The CDR3, as DNA: TGTGCCAGCAGCCTAGACGTCACAGGCTATGGCTACACCTTC. As protein: CASSLDVTGYGYTF.

The chain has TRBV11-3 and TRBJ2-5, with TRBD2 matching over 14 bases. Germline V CDR1 and CDR2: SGHNT, YENEEA. The CDR3 runs 16 residues. Germline trimming cut 5 bases from V and 4 bases from J; bases unmatched to any gene: 6. The CDR3 here is CASSPGTSGSLETQYF. CDR3 sequence (DNA): TGTGCCAGCAGCCCAGGGACTAGCGGGAGTCTAGAGACCCAGTACTTC.

V usage is TRBV6-1 and J usage is TRBJ1-2; 7 bases map to TRBD1. Per germline, CDR1 MNHNS and CDR2 SASEGT. After removal of 4 bases from V and 3 bases from J, the junction contained 11 bases not matched to a gene. This CDR3 contains 16 residues. In DNA form, the CDR3 reads TGTGCCAGCAGTGTAGGATGGGGACAGACTCACTATGGCTACACCTTC. Protein product: CASSVGWGQTHYGYTF.

The chain recombines TRBV27 with TRBJ2-1; perhaps TRBD1 as D (6 bases). Trimming left V 5 bases short and J 7 bases short, with 12 bases between. Germline V lookup: CDR1 MNHEY, CDR2 SMNVEV (reference sequence). The CDR3 loop spans 13 amino acids. Written as DNA, the CDR3 is TGTGCCAGCAGTCTTAACAGGGCGAATGAGCAGTTCTTC. Protein: CASSLNRANEQFF.

This clone was counted only a few times. The genes are TRBV30 and TRBJ1-2; possibly TRBD1 for D (5 bases). The CDR3 is 15 amino acids. Germline-derived CDR1 and CDR2 are GTSNPN and SVGIG (reference sequence). V gave up 1 base and J gave up 4 bases, with 16 bases separating them. The DNA of the CDR3 is TGTGCCTGGAGTGGGTCCAGGGATCCAGGCTATGGCTACACCTTC. Translated, it gives CAWSGSRDPGYGYTF.

The rearrangement joins TRBV30 to TRBJ1-1; D ambiguous. CDR1 and CDR2 (germline): GTSNPN, SVGIG (reference sequence). This CDR3 is built from 15 residues. V gave up 0 bases and J gave up 2 bases, with 13 bases separating them. The CDR3 DNA reads TGTGCCTGGAGTGTACGGGGAGGGCAAAACACTGAAGCTTTCTTT. Amino acid sequence: CAWSVRGGQNTEAFF.

The rearrangement links TRBV19 to TRBJ2-1; TRBD2 is a possible D gene (5 bases). Germline-derived CDR1 and CDR2 are LNHDA and SQIVND (reference sequence). Trimming removed 1 base from V and 8 bases from J, with 15 bases in between. The CDR3 spans 15 residues. Here the CDR3 DNA reads TGTGCCAGTAGTATAGGCCCCTCCGGGGTCTATGAGCAGTTCTTC. Translation: CASSIGPSGVYEQFF.

This clone has a handful of counts. The chain couples TRBV3-1 (or the pseudogene TRBV3-2) to TRBJ1-2, with D perhaps matching TRBD1 (6 bases). The CDR3 length is 14 residues. The germline gives CDR1 LGHDT, CDR2 YNNKEL (reference sequence). V lost 2 bases and J 11 bases, leaving 18 bases between the germline ends. CDR3 sequence: CASSQPPPRGGYTF. CDR3 DNA sequence: TGTGCCAGCAGCCAACCTCCCCCCCGAGGGGGATACACCTTC.

V is TRBV4-3 and J is TRBJ1-2, with 9 bases that match TRBD1. V was clipped by 0 bases and J by 3 bases; unmatched bases: 8. The CDR3 extends over 17 amino acids. CDR1 and CDR2 (germline): LGHNA, YSLEER. The CDR3 bases are TGCGCCAGCAGCCAAGATCTAACAGGGGGCGCCCACTATGGCTACACCTTC. Encoded protein: CASSQDLTGGAHYGYTF.

The CDR3 is CASSMDRRTQHF. In nucleotides, the CDR3 is TGTGCCAGTAGTATGGACAGGCGGACCCAGCATTTT. The gene calls are TRBV19 and TRBJ1-5, with 7 bases lining up with TRBD1. The CDR3 extends over 12 amino acids. Germline CDR1 reads LNHDA; CDR2 reads SQIVND (reference sequence). With 3 bases clipped from V and 11 bases from J, the junction kept 4 bases outside the gene matches.

The chain employs TRBV7-9 and TRBJ2-5; D possibly corresponds to TRBD2 (6 bases). Germline-derived CDR1 and CDR2 are SEHNR and FQNEAQ (reference sequence). V was cut by 0 bases and J by 7 bases, with 9 bases left in between. This CDR3 is 13 amino acids long. The DNA of the CDR3 is TGTGCCAGCAGCTTAGCGGGGGGTCGGACCCAGTACTTC. Its translation is CASSLAGGRTQYF.

The chain couples TRBV7-8 to TRBJ1-5; possible D gene TRBD1, 5 bases. Germline V lookup: CDR1 SGHVS, CDR2 FQNEAQ. Deletions cut 5 bases from V and 1 base from J, with 21 bases between. The CDR3 consists of 18 residues. The CDR3 DNA is TGTGCCAGCAGCCATATGAAGGGGACTTACCGCAGCAATCAGCCCCAGCATTTT. Translation: CASSHMKGTYRSNQPQHF.

The table lists this clone with a few counts. This chain connects TRBV4-3 to TRBJ2-7; 7 bases are a match to TRBD1. V lost 4 bases and J lost 3; bases outside the gene matches: 3. This CDR3 contains 13 residues. Germline V gene data show CDR1 as LGHNA and CDR2 as YSLEER. CDR3 coding DNA: TGCGCCAGCAGCCGGGACAGATACTACGAGCAGTACTTC. The encoded protein is CASSRDRYYEQYF.

The chain carries TRBV19 and TRBJ1-1; possible D gene TRBD1, 6 bases. The CDR3 loop spans 13 amino acids. CDR1 and CDR2 (germline): LNHDA, SQIVND (reference sequence). V shed 6 bases and J shed 4 bases, with 12 bases lying between them. The CDR3 nucleotides read TGTGCCAGTAGGGTCAGGGGATCCACTGAAGCTTTCTTT. Encoded protein: CASRVRGSTEAFF.

The chain is built from TRBV20-1 and TRBJ2-1; D might be TRBD2 (5 bases). Germline loops: CDR1 DFQATT, CDR2 SNEGSKA (reference sequence). The V end was cut by 6 bases, the J end by 7 bases, with 7 bases between. The CDR3 contains 10 residues. The CDR3 DNA follows: TGCAGTGCGGACTCAAATGAGCAGTTCTTC. Translation: CSADSNEQFF.

The genes are TRBV3-1 (or the pseudogene TRBV3-2) and TRBJ2-5; D unresolved. Trimming pared 0 bases from V and 7 bases from J, leaving 12 bases between. Germline V gene lookup returns CDR1 LGHDT and CDR2 YNNKEL (reference sequence). The CDR3 runs to 14 residues. CDR3 loop: CASSQDNRVGTQYF. The CDR3 coding sequence is TGTGCCAGCAGCCAAGATAATCGGGTTGGGACCCAGTACTTC.

The V and J genes are TRBV20-1 and TRBJ2-3; possibly TRBD2 for D (5 bases). V was cut by 3 bases and J by 2 bases, with 12 bases left in between. Germline V CDR1 and CDR2: DFQATT, SNEGSKA (reference sequence). This CDR3 is 14 amino acids long. This CDR3 is CSASSELVTDTQYF. The CDR3, as DNA: TGCAGTGCTAGTAGCGAATTGGTCACAGATACGCAGTATTTT.